The rows below give T cell receptor beta chains drawn from one sample of a study of T cell responses to AZD1222 COVID-19 vaccine. Assay: immunoSEQ multiplex PCR; the TCRdb copy retains only in-frame clones and omits some. In the table there are approximately 120,000 clones, more than 70% of which are singletons. The starting material was peripheral blood, obtained on day 0 of AZD1222 vaccination. The receptors were gathered from an adult in good health. The CDR3 runs from the conserved cysteine through the conserved F or W. A D gene is named only where the DNA matches it firmly. Not all rows give a size; the values are once, few, many and, for expanded clones, a class.

NA	TRBJ1-3	TRBV23-1	NA	CASSQSERAVGNTIYF	TGCGCCAGCAGTCAATCGGAGAGGGCCGTAGGAAACACCATATATTTT
NA	TRBJ1-2	TRBV2	NA	CASSENYGYTF	TGTGCCAGCAGTGAAAACTATGGCTACACCTTC
once	TRBJ2-3	TRBV29-1	NA	CSVPRARLGTDTQYF	TGCAGCGTTCCCAGGGCGAGGCTCGGCACAGATACGCAGTATTTT
NA	TRBJ2-2	TRBV2	TRBD2	CASGKWEGPTGELFF	TGTGCCAGTGGGAAGTGGGAGGGCCCCACCGGGGAGCTGTTTTTT
few	TRBJ1-2	TRBV11-2	NA	CASSSPTGNYGYTF	TGTGCCAGCAGCTCTCCTACAGGGAACTATGGCTACACCTTC
NA	TRBJ2-1	TRBV5-1	NA	CASREGSYNEQFF	TGCGCCAGCAGGGAGGGCTCCTACAATGAGCAGTTCTTC
NA	TRBJ2-3	TRBV11-2	TRBD2	CASSLDGAGVDTQYF	TGTGCCAGCAGCTTAGATGGAGCGGGGGTGGATACGCAGTATTTT
NA	TRBJ2-1	TRBV5-1	NA	CASSLVVGSYNEQFF	TGCGCCAGCAGCTTGGTCGTGGGATCCTACAATGAGCAGTTCTTC
NA	TRBJ1-1	TRBV9	TRBD1	CASSDPRGQGLNTEAFF	TGTGCCAGCAGCGACCCCCGGGGACAGGGACTGAACACTGAAGCTTTCTTT
NA	TRBJ2-3	TRBV20-1	TRBD2	CSASPLAGGLADTQYF	TGCAGTGCTAGTCCTCTAGCGGGGGGGCTGGCAGATACGCAGTATTTT
NA	TRBJ2-1	TRBV5-1	NA	CASSLDRRFNEQFF	TGCGCCAGCAGCTTGGATCGGCGGTTCAATGAGCAGTTCTTC
NA	TRBJ1-6	TRBV15	NA	CATSTGGNSPLHF	TGTGCCACCAGCACCGGGGGGAATTCACCCCTCCACTTT
NA	TRBJ2-5	TRBV9	TRBD2	CASSVAGGPLETQYF	TGTGCCAGCAGCGTAGCGGGAGGGCCATTAGAGACCCAGTACTTC
NA	TRBJ1-5	TRBV6-5	NA	CASRRLDNQPQHF	TGTGCCAGCAGGAGACTTGATAATCAGCCCCAGCATTTT
NA	TRBJ2-7	TRBV13	TRBD1	CASSLRTGGYYEQYF	TGTGCCAGCAGCCTGCGGACAGGGGGCTACTACGAGCAGTACTTC
once	TRBJ2-3	TRBV7-9	NA	CASSLRPAITDTQYF	TGTGCCAGCAGCTTAAGACCAGCGATAACAGATACGCAGTATTTT
NA	TRBJ2-3	TRBV30	TRBD1	CAWSDGTGVDTQYF	TGTGCCTGGAGTGATGGGACAGGGGTGGATACGCAGTATTTT
NA	TRBJ2-6	TRBV28	NA	CASRPHVSGANVLTF	TGTGCCAGCAGACCACACGTCTCTGGGGCCAACGTCCTGACTTTC
NA	TRBJ1-3	TRBV7-9	NA	CASSNSIPRVSIYF	TGTGCCAGCAGCAACTCAATCCCCCGGGTCTCCATATATTTT
NA	TRBJ2-2	TRBV27	NA	CASRRLITGELFF	TGTGCCAGCAGGCGGCTGATCACCGGGGAGCTGTTTTTT
NA	TRBJ1-6	TRBV7-9	TRBD1	CASSPTGYQASPLHF	TGTGCCAGCAGCCCGACAGGGTACCAGGCTTCACCCCTCCACTTT
NA	TRBJ2-5	TRBV7-3	TRBD2	CASSLGTSGGVGETQYF	TGTGCCAGCAGCTTAGGAACTAGCGGGGGGGTCGGAGAGACCCAGTACTTC